The rows below give T cell receptor beta chains drawn from one sample of a study of siplizumab effects on memory and regulatory T cells. Assay used: immunoSEQ multiplex PCR; TCRdb lists only in-frame clones, some missing. This table holds tens of thousands of clones, approximately 93% found once. The source material was CD8+ T cells sorted from blood. All receptors come from a human donor in good health. The CDR3 runs from the conserved cysteine through the conserved F or W. The order of the fields is D gene, V gene, J gene, clone size, CDR3 DNA, CDR3 protein. A D gene is named only where the DNA matches it firmly. Not every row has a clone size; where given, it reads once, few, many or a size class.

.	TRBV2	TRBJ1-1	.	TGTGCCAGCAGAAACACTGAAGCTTTCTTT	CASRNTEAFF
.	TRBV7-9	TRBJ1-1	.	TGTGCCAGCAGCTCCGGACAGTCTGAAGCTTTCTTT	CASSSGQSEAFF
.	TRBV27	TRBJ2-2	once	TGTGCCAGCAGTTCAGTTGGTTCCGGGGAGCTGTTTTTT	CASSSVGSGELFF
TRBD2	TRBV2	TRBJ2-2	.	TGTGCCAGCAGTGATACCGGGACTAGCGCCGGCACCGGGGAGCTGTTTTTT	CASSDTGTSAGTGELFF
.	TRBV6-5	TRBJ2-5	.	TGTGCCAGCAGTTGGGGGCCCCTAGGGGAGACCCAGTACTTC	CASSWGPLGETQYF
.	TRBV4-2	TRBJ2-2	once	TGTGCCAGCAGCCTCGGACAAGACACCGGGGAGCTGTTTTTT	CASSLGQDTGELFF
.	TRBV7-9	TRBJ2-1	.	TGTGCCAGCAGCTTAGCCCAAGAGAATGAGCAGTTCTTC	CASSLAQENEQFF
.	TRBV27	TRBJ1-5	.	TGTGCCAGCAGTTTATCGTGGGCACAGCCCCAGCATTTT	CASSLSWAQPQHF
.	TRBV9	TRBJ2-3	.	TGTGCCAGCAGCCCGGGCCCGGATACGCAGTATTTT	CASSPGPDTQYF
TRBD2	TRBV29-1	TRBJ2-7	.	TGCAGCGCCCGATCGGGGGGCGAGCAGTACTTC	CSARSGGEQYF
.	TRBV6-5	TRBJ1-1	.	TGTGCCAGCAGTTACTCGAACGGGGACACTGAAGCTTTCTTT	CASSYSNGDTEAFF
.	TRBV6-5	TRBJ2-7	.	TGTGCCAGCAGTTCCGCCAGGGTCAGGTACGAGCAGTACTTC	CASSSARVRYEQYF
TRBD1	TRBV19	TRBJ1-3	.	TGTGCCAGTCGTGACAGGGGGCTCGGAAACACCATATATTTT	CASRDRGLGNTIYF
.	TRBV19	TRBJ1-6	.	TGTGCCAGTAGGGCCGGGACCTTAGCCGATAATTCACCCCTCCACTTT	CASRAGTLADNSPLHF
TRBD2	TRBV29-1	TRBJ2-7	.	TGCAGCGTTGTTACGGGGGGGTCCTACGAGCAGTACTTC	CSVVTGGSYEQYF
.	TRBV29-1	TRBJ2-7	.	TGCAGCGTTGTTGGGGGCGGCGAGCAGTACTTC	CSVVGGGEQYF
TRBD1	TRBV18	TRBJ2-7	.	TGTGCCAGCTCACCAAACTCCCTCTGGACAGGGTACGAGCAGTACTTC	CASSPNSLWTGYEQYF
TRBD1	TRBV29-1	TRBJ1-2	.	TGCAGCGTGAAACAGGGGGCACACTATGGCTACACCTTC	CSVKQGAHYGYTF
.	TRBV9	TRBJ2-5	.	TGTGCCAGCAGCCGATCGGGGGAAGAGACCCAGTACTTC	CASSRSGEETQYF
.	TRBV4-1	TRBJ2-7	.	TGCGCCAGCAGCCAAGATGGTTCGGCGGGGAGGGAGCAGTACTTC	CASSQDGSAGREQYF
.	TRBV9	TRBJ2-3	.	TGTGCCAGCAGCGTAGCTTTGCGGGACGACACAGATACGCAGTATTTT	CASSVALRDDTDTQYF
TRBD2	TRBV29-1	TRBJ2-1	.	TGCAGCGTAGAGACTAGCGGGGGATACAATGAGCAGTTCTTC	CSVETSGGYNEQFF
TRBD2	TRBV10-2	TRBJ2-1	.	TGCGCCAGCAGACTAGCGGCGAATTCCTACAATGAGCAGTTCTTC	CASRLAANSYNEQFF
.	TRBV27	TRBJ2-6	.	TGTGCCAGCAGTCCCTGGGGGGAGTACTCTGGGGCCAACGTCCTGACTTTC	CASSPWGEYSGANVLTF
.	TRBV5-8	TRBJ2-4	.	TGTGCCAGCAGCTCCCCATATGTCAGGGAAAACATTCAGTACTTC	CASSSPYVRENIQYF
.	TRBV18	TRBJ2-2	.	TGTGCCAGCTCACCCCCCACGGCCGGGGAGCTGTTTTTT	CASSPPTAGELFF